A single sample gave rise to the 13 T cell receptor beta chains below, sequenced in a study of long-term antiretroviral therapy in people with HIV. Version v3.0 of the immunoSEQ assay was performed at survey level. The table came from immunoSEQ multiplex PCR; TCRdb's copy has only in-frame clones and leaves some out. This sample carries over 25,000 clones, approximately 94% of them seen once, and the ten largest clones take approximately 2.5%. The source was unsorted PBMCs, collected roughly 7.1 years after starting antiretroviral therapy. These receptors were obtained from a man in his fifties or sixties with HIV.

The chain joins TRBV11-2 to TRBJ1-1; 9 bases map to TRBD1. With 4 bases clipped from V and 5 bases from J, the junction kept 5 bases outside the gene matches. The CDR3 sequence is 14 residues long. Germline assignment: CDR1 SGHAT and CDR2 FQNNGV. DNA of the CDR3: TGTGCCAGCAGCTCCAGGGACAGGGAGACTGAAGCTTTCTTT. The encoded protein is CASSSRDRETEAFF.

The chain couples TRBV2 to TRBJ1-2, with a tentative D call TRBD1 (5 bases). V was pared by 7 bases and J by 2 bases, with 11 bases between. The germline V gene encodes CDR1 SNHLY and CDR2 FYNNEI. The CDR3 consists of 13 residues. CDR3 nucleotide sequence: TGTGCCAGCAAGAGAGACAGCAACTATGGCTACACCTTC. Its protein product is CASKRDSNYGYTF.

The genes are TRBV4-3 and TRBJ1-5; 8 bases fit TRBD1. The CDR3 runs to 17 residues. The germline CDR1 and CDR2 sequences are LGHNA and YSLEER. The V and J ends lost 0 bases and 6 bases, in that order; junction bases with no gene match: 10. The CDR3 region has the DNA TGCGCCAGCAGCCAAGATGTGAGACAGGGGAGGGTTCAGCCCCAGCATTTT. Protein: CASSQDVRQGRVQPQHF.

The J gene is TRBJ1-1, the V gene TRBV5-1, with 9 nucleotides matching TRBD1. The V gene end was trimmed by 2 bases and the J gene end by 1 base; junction bases not matched to a gene: 3. Germline CDR1 and CDR2: SGHRS and YFSETQ. The CDR3 has 15 amino acids. The CDR3 DNA reads as TGCGCCAGCAGCTTCGGGACAGGGTCGAACACTGAAGCTTTCTTT. Its translation: CASSFGTGSNTEAFF.

The V and J genes are TRBV19 and TRBJ2-7; the D gene could be TRBD1 or TRBD2 (6 bases each). CDR3 size: 14 residues. Germline V gene data show CDR1 as LNHDA and CDR2 as SQIVND (reference sequence). V lost 3 bases and J 2 bases, leaving 11 bases between the germline ends. The CDR3 DNA reads TGTGCCAGTAGTATCTCGGGGGCCCCCTACGAGCAGTACTTC. It codes for CASSISGAPYEQYF.

The genes are TRBV2 and TRBJ1-5; D may be TRBD1 (5 bases). Trimming pared 6 bases from V and 0 bases from J, leaving 12 bases between. The CDR3 sequence is 15 residues long. The germline gives CDR1 SNHLY, CDR2 FYNNEI. The DNA for the CDR3 is TGTGCCAGCAGCTCAGGGTCGGCTAGCAATCAGCCCCAGCATTTT. The encoded protein is CASSSGSASNQPQHF.

This chain joins TRBV11-2 and TRBJ1-2; the D is unclear. The germline gives CDR1 SGHAT, CDR2 FQNNGV. This CDR3 comprises 12 residues. V shed 5 bases and J shed 2 bases, with 6 bases lying between them. The CDR3 DNA reads TGTGCCAGCAGCCGCCAGAACTATGGCTACACCTTC. This sequence encodes CASSRQNYGYTF.

This chain links TRBV9 with TRBJ2-7; 10 nucleotides match TRBD1. Germline assignment: CDR1 SGDLS and CDR2 YYNGEE. The CDR3 is 15 residues long. Losses at the gene ends were 0 bases for V and 2 bases for J; bases not matched to a gene: 2. CDR3 nucleotides: TGTGCCAGCAGCGTAGGTGACAGGGGGCCCTACGAGCAGTACTTC. Translating gives CASSVGDRGPYEQYF.

V is TRBV2 and J is TRBJ2-7; 10 bases align to TRBD2. The CDR3 sequence is 14 residues long. Germline V gene lookup returns CDR1 SNHLY and CDR2 FYNNEI. V trimming: 5 bases; J trimming: 6 bases; junction bases outside the gene matches: 7. CDR3 residues: CASSLSGGPGEQYF. The CDR3, as DNA: TGTGCCAGCAGTCTTAGCGGGGGGCCGGGCGAGCAGTACTTC. The whole variable domain, filled in from reference TRBV2 and TRBJ2-7, reads EPEVTQTPSHQVTQMGQEVILRCVPISNHLYFYWYRQILGQKVEFLVSFYNNEISEKSEIFDDQFSVERPDGSNFTLKIRSTKLEDSAMYFCASSLSGGPGEQYFGPGTRLTVT.

The chain links TRBV7-2 to TRBJ2-1; D is ambiguous. V was clipped by 3 bases and J by 6 bases, with 15 bases between them. The germline V gene encodes CDR1 SGHTA and CDR2 FQGNSA. The CDR3 is 15 amino acids. The DNA for the CDR3 is TGTGCCAGCAGCTTCCCTCTTGGTAACGGCAATGAGCAGTTCTTC. Amino acids: CASSFPLGNGNEQFF.

The V and J genes are TRBV5-4 and TRBJ2-5; possibly TRBD1 or TRBD2 for D (6 bases each). The germline V gene encodes CDR1 SGHNT and CDR2 YYREEE (reference sequence). Trimming stripped 6 bases from V and 3 bases from J, with 12 bases between. The CDR3 contains 13 residues. CDR3 sequence: CASTRRGKETQYF. The CDR3 DNA sequence: TGTGCCAGCACCCGGAGGGGGAAAGAGACCCAGTACTTC.

V gene TRBV5-1 combines with J gene TRBJ1-1; D gene uncertain. Trimming removed 0 bases from V and 1 base from J, with 10 bases in between. Germline loops: CDR1 SGHRS, CDR2 YFSETQ. The CDR3 runs 15 residues. CDR3 residues: CASSLVAGGNTEAFF. The CDR3 nucleotides read TGCGCCAGCAGCTTGGTTGCCGGCGGGAACACTGAAGCTTTCTTT. Complete variable domain (other parts from reference TRBV5-1 and TRBJ1-1): KAGVTQTPRYLIKTRGQQVTLSCSPISGHRSVSWYQQTPGQGLQFLFEYFSETQRNKGNFPGRFSGRQFSNSRSEMNVSTLELGDSALYLCASSLVAGGNTEAFFGQGTRLTVV.

The chain is built from TRBV19 and TRBJ1-3; tentative D call: TRBD1 (6 bases). V lost 10 bases and J lost 2, with 6 bases in between. Germline V gene sequence: CDR1 LNHDA, CDR2 SQIVND (reference sequence). The CDR3 contains 11 residues. CDR3 in DNA: TGTGCCACAGGGGCTGGAAACACCATATATTTT. It encodes CATGAGNTIYF.